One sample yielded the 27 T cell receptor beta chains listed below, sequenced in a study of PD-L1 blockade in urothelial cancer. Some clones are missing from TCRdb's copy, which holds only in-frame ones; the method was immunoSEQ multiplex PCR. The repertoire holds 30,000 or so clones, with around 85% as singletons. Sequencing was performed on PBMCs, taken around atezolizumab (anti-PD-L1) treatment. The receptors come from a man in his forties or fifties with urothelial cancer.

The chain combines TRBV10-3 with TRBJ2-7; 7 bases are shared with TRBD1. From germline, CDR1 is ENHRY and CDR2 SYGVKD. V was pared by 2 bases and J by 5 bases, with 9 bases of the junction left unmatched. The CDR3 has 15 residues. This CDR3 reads CAISEPGQSDHEQYV. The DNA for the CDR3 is TGTGCCATCAGTGAGCCGGGACAGTCGGATCACGAGCAGTACGTC.

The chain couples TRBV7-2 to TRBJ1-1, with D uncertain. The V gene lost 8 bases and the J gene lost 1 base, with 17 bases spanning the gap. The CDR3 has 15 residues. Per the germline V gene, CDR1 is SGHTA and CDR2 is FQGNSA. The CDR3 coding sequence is TGTGCCAGCGGTTACTCGGGGAGGGCGAACACTGAAGCTTTCTTT. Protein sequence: CASGYSGRANTEAFF.

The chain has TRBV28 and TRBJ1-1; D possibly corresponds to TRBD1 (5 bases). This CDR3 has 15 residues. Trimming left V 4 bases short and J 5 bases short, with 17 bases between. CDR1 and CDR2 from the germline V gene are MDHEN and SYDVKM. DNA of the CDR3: TGTGCCAGCAGTTCGTCGGGGGGGTGGGTAACTGAAGCTTTCTTT. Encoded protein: CASSSSGGWVTEAFF. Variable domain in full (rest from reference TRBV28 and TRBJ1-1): DVKVTQSSRYLVKRTGEKVFLECVQDMDHENMFWYRQDPGLGLRLIYFSYDVKMKEKGDIPEGYSVSREKKERFSLILESASTNQTSMYLCASSSSGGWVTEAFFGQGTRLTVV.

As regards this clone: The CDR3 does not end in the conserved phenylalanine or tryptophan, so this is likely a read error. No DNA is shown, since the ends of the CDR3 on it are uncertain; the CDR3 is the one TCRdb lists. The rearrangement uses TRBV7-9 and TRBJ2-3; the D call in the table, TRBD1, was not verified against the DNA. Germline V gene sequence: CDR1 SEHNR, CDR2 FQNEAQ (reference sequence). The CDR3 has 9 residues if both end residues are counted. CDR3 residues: CASSPGTPG.

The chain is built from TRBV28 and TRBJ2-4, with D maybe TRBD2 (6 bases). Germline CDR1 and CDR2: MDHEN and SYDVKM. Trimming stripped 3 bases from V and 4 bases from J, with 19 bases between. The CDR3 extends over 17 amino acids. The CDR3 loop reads CASSFVLERVRKNIQYF. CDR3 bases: TGTGCCAGCAGTTTTGTTTTGGAGCGGGTCAGAAAAAACATTCAGTACTTC.

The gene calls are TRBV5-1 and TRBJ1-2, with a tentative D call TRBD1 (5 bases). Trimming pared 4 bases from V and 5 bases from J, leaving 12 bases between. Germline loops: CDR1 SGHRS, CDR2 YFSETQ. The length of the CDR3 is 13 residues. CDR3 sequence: CASSETDFYGYTF. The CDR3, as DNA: TGCGCCAGCAGCGAGACAGATTTTTATGGCTACACCTTC.

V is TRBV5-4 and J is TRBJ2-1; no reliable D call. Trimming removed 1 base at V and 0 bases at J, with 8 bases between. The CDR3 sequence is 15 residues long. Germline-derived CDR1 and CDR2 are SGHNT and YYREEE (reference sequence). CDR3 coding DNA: TGTGCCAGCAGCTTGCCCTCGAGCTCCTACAATGAGCAGTTCTTC. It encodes CASSLPSSSYNEQFF. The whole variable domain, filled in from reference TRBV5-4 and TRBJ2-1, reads ETGVTQSPTHLIKTRGQQVTLRCSSQSGHNTVSWYQQALGQGPQFIFQYYREEENGRGNFPPRFSGLQFPNYSSELNVNALELDDSALYLCASSLPSSSYNEQFFGPGTRLTVL.

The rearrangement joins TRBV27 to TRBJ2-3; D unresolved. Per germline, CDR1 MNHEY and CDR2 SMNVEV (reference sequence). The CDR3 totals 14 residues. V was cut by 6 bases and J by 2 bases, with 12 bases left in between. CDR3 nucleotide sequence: TGTGCCAGCAGGTCCTTCCCCCCCACAGATACGCAGTATTTT. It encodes CASRSFPPTDTQYF.

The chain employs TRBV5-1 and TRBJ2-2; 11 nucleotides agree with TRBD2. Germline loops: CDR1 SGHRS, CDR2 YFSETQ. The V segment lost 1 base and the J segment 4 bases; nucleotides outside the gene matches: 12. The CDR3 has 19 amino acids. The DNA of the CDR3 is TGCGCCAGCAGCTTGCAGGGACTAGCGGCCTGGGACGCCACCGGGGAGCTGTTTTTT. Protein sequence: CASSLQGLAAWDATGELFF. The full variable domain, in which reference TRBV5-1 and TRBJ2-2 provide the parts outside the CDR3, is KAGVTQTPRYLIKTRGQQVTLSCSPISGHRSVSWYQQTPGQGLQFLFEYFSETQRNKGNFPGRFSGRQFSNSRSEMNVSTLELGDSALYLCASSLQGLAAWDATGELFFGEGSRLTVL.

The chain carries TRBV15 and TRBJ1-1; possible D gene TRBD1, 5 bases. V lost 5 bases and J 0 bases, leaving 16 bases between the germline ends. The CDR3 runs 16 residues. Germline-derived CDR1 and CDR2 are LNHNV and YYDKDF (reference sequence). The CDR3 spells CATSSRQLRMNTEAFF. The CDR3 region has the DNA TGTGCCACCAGCTCCCGACAGTTACGAATGAACACTGAAGCTTTCTTT.

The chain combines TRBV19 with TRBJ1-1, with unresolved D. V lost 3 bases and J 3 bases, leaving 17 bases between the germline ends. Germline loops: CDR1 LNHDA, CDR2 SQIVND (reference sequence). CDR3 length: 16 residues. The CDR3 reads CASSMPHRARDTEAFF. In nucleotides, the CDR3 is TGTGCCAGTAGTATGCCCCATAGAGCCCGGGACACTGAAGCTTTCTTT.

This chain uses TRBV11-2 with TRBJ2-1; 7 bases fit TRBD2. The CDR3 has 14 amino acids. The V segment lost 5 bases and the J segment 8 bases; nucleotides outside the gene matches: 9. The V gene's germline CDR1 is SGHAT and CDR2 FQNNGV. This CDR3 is CASSGGLLGHEQFF. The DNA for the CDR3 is TGTGCCAGCAGCGGGGGACTATTGGGTCATGAGCAGTTCTTC.

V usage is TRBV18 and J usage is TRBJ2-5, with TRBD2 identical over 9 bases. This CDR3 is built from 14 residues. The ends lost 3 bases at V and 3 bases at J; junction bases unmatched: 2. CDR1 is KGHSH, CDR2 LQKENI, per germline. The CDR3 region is CASSPGLAKETQYF. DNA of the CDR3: TGTGCCAGCTCACCGGGACTAGCTAAAGAGACCCAGTACTTC.

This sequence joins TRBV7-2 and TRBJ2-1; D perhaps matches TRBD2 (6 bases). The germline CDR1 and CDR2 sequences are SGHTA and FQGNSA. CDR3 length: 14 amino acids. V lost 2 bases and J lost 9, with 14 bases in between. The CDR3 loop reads CASSLNLGGLEQFF. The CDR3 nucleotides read TGTGCCAGCAGCTTAAACTTGGGAGGACTTGAGCAGTTCTTC.

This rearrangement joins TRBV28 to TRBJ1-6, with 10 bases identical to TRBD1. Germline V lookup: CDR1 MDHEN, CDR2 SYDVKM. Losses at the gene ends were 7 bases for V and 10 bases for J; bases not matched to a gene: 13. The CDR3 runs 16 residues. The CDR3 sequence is CASNSPGQGSSSPLHF. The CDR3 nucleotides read TGTGCCAGCAATTCCCCGGGACAGGGGTCCTCCTCACCCCTCCACTTT.

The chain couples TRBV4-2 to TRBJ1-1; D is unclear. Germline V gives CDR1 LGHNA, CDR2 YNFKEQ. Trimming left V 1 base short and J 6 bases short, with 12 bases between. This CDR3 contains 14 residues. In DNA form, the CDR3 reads TGTGCCAGCAGCCAAGGTTTCGAGGGAGCTGAAGCTTTCTTT. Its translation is CASSQGFEGAEAFF.

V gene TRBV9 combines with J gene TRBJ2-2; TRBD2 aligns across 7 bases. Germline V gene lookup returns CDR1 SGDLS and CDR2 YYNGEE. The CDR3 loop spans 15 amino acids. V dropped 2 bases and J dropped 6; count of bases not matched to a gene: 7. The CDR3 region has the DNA TGTGCCAGCAGCGTGGGGACTACGCTGTCCGGGGAGCTGTTTTTT. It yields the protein CASSVGTTLSGELFF.

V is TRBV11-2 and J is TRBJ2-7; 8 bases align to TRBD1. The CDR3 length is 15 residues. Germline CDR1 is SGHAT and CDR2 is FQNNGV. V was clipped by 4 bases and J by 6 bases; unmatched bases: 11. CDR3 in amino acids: CASSSNLDRAGEQYV. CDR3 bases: TGTGCCAGCAGCTCTAACTTGGACAGGGCCGGCGAGCAGTACGTC.

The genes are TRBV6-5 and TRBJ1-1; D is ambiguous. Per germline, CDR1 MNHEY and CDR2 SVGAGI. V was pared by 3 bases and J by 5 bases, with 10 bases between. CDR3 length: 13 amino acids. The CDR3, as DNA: TGTGCCAGCAGTTATAGATCGTGGACTGAAGCTTTCTTT. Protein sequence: CASSYRSWTEAFF.

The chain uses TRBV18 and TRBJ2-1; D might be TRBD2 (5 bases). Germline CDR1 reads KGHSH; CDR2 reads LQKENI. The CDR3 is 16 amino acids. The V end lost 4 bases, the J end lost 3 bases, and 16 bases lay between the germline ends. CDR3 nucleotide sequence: TGTGCCAGCTCACTACTCGGGAATACCTACTACAATGAGCAGTTCTTC. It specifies CASSLLGNTYYNEQFF.

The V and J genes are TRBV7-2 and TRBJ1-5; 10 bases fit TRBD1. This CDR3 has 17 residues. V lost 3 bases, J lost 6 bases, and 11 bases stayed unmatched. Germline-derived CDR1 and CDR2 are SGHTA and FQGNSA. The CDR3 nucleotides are TGTGCCAGCAGCTTTTTAGCCGGGACAGGGGTGGGTCAGCCCCAGCATTTT. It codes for CASSFLAGTGVGQPQHF. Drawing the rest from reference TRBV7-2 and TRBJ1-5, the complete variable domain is GAGVSQSPSNKVTEKGKDVELRCDPISGHTALYWYRQSLGQGLEFLIYFQGNSAPDKSGLPSDRFSAERTGGSVSTLTIQRTQQEDSAVYLCASSFLAGTGVGQPQHFGDGTRLSIL.

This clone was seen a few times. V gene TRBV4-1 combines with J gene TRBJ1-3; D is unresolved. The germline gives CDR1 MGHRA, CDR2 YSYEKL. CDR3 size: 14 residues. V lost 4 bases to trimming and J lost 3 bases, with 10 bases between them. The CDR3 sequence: CASSLSDIGNTIYF. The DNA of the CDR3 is TGCGCCAGCAGCCTATCCGACATTGGAAACACCATATATTTT.

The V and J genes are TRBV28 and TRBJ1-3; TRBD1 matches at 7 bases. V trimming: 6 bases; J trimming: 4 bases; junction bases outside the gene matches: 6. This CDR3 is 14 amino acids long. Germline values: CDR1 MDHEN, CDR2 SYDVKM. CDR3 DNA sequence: TGTGCCAGCAGCCAAATGACAGGGGGAAACACCATATATTTT. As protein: CASSQMTGGNTIYF.

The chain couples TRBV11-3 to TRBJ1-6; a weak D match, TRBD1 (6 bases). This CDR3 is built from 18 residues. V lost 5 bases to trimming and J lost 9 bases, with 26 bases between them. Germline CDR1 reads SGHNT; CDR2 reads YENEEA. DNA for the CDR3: TGTGCCAGCAGCGCAAGGACGGCCGGGACCAGCAGGGGTTCACCCCTCCACTTT. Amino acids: CASSARTAGTSRGSPLHF.

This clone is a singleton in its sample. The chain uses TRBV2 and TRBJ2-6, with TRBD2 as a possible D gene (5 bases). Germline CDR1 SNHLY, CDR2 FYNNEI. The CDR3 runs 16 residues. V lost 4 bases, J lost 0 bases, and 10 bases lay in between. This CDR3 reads CASSVEVLSGANVLTF. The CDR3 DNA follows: TGTGCCAGCAGTGTGGAGGTGCTCTCTGGGGCCAACGTCCTGACTTTC. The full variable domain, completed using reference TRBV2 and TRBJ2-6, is EPEVTQTPSHQVTQMGQEVILRCVPISNHLYFYWYRQILGQKVEFLVSFYNNEISEKSEIFDDQFSVERPDGSNFTLKIRSTKLEDSAMYFCASSVEVLSGANVLTFGAGSRLTVL.

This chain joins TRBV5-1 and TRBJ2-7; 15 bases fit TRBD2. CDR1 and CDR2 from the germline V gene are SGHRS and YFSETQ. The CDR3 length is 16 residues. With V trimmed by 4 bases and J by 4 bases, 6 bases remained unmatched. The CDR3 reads CASSEMGLAGGYEQYF. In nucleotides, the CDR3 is TGCGCCAGCAGCGAGATGGGACTAGCGGGAGGATACGAGCAGTACTTC.

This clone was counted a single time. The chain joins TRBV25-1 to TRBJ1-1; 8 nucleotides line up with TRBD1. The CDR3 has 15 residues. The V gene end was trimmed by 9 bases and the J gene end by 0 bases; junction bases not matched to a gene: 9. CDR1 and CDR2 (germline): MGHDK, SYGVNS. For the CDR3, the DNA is TGTGCCAGTGTCGACAGGGGAAGGGTGAACACTGAAGCTTTCTTT. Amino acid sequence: CASVDRGRVNTEAFF.